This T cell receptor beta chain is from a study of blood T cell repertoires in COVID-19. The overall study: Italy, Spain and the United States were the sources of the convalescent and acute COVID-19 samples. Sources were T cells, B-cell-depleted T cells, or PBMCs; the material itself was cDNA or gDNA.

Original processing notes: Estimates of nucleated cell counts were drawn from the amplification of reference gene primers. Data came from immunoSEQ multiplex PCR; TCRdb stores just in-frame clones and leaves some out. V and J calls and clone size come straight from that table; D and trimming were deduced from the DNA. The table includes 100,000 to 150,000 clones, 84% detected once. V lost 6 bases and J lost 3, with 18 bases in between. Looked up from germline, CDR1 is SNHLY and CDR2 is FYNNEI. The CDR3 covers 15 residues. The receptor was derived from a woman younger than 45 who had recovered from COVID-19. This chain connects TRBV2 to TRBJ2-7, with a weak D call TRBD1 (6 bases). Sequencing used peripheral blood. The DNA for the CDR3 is TGTGCCAGCAGGGGATTCGGACAGCGTTTCTACGAGCAGTACTTC. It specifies CASRGFGQRFYEQYF.